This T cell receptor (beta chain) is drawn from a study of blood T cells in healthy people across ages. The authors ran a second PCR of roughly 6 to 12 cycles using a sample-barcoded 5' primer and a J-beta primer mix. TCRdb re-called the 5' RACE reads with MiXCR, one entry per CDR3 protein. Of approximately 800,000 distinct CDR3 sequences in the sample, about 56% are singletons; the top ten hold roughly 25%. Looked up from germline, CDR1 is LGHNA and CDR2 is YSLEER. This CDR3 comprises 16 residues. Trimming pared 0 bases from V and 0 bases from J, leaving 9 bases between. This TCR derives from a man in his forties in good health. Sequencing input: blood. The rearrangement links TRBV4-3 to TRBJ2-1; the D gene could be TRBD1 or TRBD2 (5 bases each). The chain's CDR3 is CASSQDWGSSYNEQFF. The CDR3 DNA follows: TGCGCCAGCAGCCAAGATTGGGGGAGCTCCTACAATGAGCAGTTCTTC.